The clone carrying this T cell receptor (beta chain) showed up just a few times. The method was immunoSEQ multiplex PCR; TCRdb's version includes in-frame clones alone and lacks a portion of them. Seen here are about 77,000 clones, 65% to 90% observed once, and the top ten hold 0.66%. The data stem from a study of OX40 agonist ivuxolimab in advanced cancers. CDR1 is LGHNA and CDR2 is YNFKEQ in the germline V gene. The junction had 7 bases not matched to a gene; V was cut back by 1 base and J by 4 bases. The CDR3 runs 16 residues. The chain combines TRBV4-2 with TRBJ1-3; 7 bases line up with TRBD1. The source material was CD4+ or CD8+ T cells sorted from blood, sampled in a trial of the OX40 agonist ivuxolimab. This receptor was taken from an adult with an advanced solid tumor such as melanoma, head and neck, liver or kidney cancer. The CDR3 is CASSQVAGGGGNTIYF. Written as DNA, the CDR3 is TGTGCCAGCAGCCAAGTAGCAGGGGGAGGCGGAAACACCATATATTTT.